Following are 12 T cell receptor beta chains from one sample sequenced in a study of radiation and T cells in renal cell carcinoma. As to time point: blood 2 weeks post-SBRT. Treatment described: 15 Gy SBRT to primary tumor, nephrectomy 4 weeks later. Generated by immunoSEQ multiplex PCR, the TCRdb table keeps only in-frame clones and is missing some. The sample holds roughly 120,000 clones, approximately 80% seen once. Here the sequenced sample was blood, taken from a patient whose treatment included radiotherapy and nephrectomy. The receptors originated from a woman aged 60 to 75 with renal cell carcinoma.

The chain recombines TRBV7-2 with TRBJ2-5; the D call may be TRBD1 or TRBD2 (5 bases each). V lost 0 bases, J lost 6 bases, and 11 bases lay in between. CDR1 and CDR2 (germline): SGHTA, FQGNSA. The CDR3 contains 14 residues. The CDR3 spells CASSLAGTAKTQYF. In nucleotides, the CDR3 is TGTGCCAGCAGCTTAGCCGGGACGGCGAAGACCCAGTACTTC.

In DNA form, the CDR3 reads TGTGCCAGCAGTTCCCCAGCCCCCAAGGAGCAGTTCTTC. Amino acids: CASSSPAPKEQFF. The genes are TRBV28 and TRBJ2-1; D is unresolved. The V end lost 4 bases, the J end lost 10 bases, and 14 bases lay between the germline ends. Germline V gene lookup returns CDR1 MDHEN and CDR2 SYDVKM. CDR3 length: 13 residues.

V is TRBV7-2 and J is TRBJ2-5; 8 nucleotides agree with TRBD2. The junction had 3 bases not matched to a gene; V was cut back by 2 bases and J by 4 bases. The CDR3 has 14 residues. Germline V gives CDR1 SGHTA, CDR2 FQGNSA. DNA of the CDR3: TGTGCCAGCAGCTTAACGGGGGGGCGAGAGACCCAGTACTTC. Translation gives CASSLTGGRETQYF.

The CDR3 sequence is CASSPRDLPNTGELFF. The CDR3 DNA reads TGCGCCAGCAGCCCCCGGGACTTGCCGAACACCGGGGAGCTGTTTTTT. The V and J genes are TRBV5-1 and TRBJ2-2; D perhaps matches TRBD2 (6 bases). Germline V lookup: CDR1 SGHRS, CDR2 YFSETQ. This CDR3 comprises 16 residues. V gave up 4 bases and J gave up 0 bases, with 13 bases separating them. Variable domain in full (rest from reference TRBV5-1 and TRBJ2-2): KAGVTQTPRYLIKTRGQQVTLSCSPISGHRSVSWYQQTPGQGLQFLFEYFSETQRNKGNFPGRFSGRQFSNSRSEMNVSTLELGDSALYLCASSPRDLPNTGELFFGEGSRLTVL.

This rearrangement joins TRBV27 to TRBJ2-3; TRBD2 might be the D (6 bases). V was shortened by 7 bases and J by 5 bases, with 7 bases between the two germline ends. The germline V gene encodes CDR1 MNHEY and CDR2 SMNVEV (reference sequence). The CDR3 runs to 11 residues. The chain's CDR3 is CASTGVDTQYF. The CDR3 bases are TGTGCCAGCACGGGGGTAGATACGCAGTATTTT.

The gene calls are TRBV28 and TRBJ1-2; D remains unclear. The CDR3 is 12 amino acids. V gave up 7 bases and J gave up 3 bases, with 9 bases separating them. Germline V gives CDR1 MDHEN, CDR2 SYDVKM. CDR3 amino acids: CASISSYYGYTF. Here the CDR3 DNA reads TGTGCCAGCATAAGTAGCTACTATGGCTACACCTTC.

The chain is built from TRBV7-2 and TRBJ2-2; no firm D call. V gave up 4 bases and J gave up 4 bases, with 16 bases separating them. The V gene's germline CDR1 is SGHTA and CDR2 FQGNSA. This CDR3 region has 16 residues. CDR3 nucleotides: TGTGCCAGCAGCTCAGCGTGGGCCCAGCCCACCGGGGAGCTGTTTTTT. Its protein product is CASSSAWAQPTGELFF.

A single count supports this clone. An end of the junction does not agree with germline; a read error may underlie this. CDR3 bases: TGTGCAAGTAAGGACGTGGGGCTCAAGAACACCGGGGAGCTGTTTTTT. Translation: CASKDVGLKNTGELFF. The rearrangement links TRBV19 to TRBJ2-2, with D possibly matching TRBD1 (5 bases). The CDR3 spans 16 residues. The germline gives CDR1 LNHDA, CDR2 SQIVND (reference sequence).

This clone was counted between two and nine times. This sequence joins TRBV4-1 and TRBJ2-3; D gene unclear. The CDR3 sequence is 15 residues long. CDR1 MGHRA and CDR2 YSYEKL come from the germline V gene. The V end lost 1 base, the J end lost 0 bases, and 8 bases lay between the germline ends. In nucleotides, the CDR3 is TGCGCCAGCAGCCAAGGGGGTTTTAGCACAGATACGCAGTATTTT. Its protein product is CASSQGGFSTDTQYF.

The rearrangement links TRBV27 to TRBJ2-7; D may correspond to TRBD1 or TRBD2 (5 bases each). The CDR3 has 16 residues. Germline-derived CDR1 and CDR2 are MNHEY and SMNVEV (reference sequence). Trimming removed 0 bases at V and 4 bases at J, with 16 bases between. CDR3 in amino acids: CASSLSGREKGYEQYF. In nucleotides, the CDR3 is TGTGCCAGCAGTTTATCGGGCAGGGAGAAAGGGTACGAGCAGTACTTC.

CDR3 DNA: TGTGCCAGTAGCCCTCCGGGACTAGCGGGAGTTCTAGGAGCCGGGGAGCTGTTTTTT. Its translation: CASSPPGLAGVLGAGELFF. This sequence joins TRBV19 and TRBJ2-2; 14 nucleotides line up with TRBD2. Trimming took 6 bases from V and 6 from J; bases not matched to a gene: 15. This CDR3 is 19 amino acids long. Germline V lookup: CDR1 LNHDA, CDR2 SQIVND (reference sequence).

Here the CDR3 DNA reads TGCAGCGTCAAGATCCGGGACATCTCCTACGAGCAGTACTTC. It translates to CSVKIRDISYEQYF. This chain connects TRBV29-1 to TRBJ2-5; perhaps TRBD1 as D (6 bases). The J call may be mistaken, given a closer DNA end match to TRBJ2-7. The CDR3 runs 14 residues. Germline-derived CDR1 and CDR2 are SQVTM and ANQGSEA.